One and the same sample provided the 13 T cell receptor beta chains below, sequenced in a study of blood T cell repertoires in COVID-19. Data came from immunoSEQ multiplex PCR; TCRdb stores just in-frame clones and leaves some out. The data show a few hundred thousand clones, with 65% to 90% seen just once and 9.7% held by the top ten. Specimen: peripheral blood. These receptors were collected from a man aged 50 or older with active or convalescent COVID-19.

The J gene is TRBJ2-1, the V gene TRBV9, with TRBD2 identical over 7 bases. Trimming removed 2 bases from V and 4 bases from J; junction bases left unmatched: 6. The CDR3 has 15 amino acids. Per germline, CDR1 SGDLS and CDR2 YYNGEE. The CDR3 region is CASSVLSGLYNEQFF. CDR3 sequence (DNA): TGTGCCAGCAGCGTTCTTAGCGGGTTGTACAATGAGCAGTTCTTC.

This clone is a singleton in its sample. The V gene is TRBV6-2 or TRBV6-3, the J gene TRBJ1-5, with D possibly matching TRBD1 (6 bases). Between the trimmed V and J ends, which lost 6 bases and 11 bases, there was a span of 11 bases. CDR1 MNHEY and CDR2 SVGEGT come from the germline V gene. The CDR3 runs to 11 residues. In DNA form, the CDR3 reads TGTGCCAGCAGCGAGGGGGGGGCCCAGCATTTT. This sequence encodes CASSEGGAQHF.

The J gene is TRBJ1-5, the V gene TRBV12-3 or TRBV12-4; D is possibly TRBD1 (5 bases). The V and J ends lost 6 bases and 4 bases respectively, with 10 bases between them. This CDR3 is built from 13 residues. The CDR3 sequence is CASRTRQNQPQHF. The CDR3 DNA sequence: TGTGCCAGCAGGACTCGACAGAATCAGCCCCAGCATTTT.

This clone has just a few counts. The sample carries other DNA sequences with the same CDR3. The CDR3 sequence is CASSGSSYNEQFF. The CDR3 DNA follows: TGTGCCAGCTCAGGTAGCTCCTACAATGAGCAGTTCTTC. The rearrangement uses TRBV2 and TRBJ2-1; D is uncertain. The ends were cut back, 8 bases at V and 0 bases at J, with 8 bases in the middle. Germline V gene sequence: CDR1 SNHLY, CDR2 FYNNEI. The CDR3 covers 13 residues.

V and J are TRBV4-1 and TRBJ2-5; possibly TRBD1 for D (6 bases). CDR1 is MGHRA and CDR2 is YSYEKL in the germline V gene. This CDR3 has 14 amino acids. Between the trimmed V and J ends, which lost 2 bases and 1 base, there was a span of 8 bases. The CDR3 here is CASSQTQGQETQYF. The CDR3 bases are TGCGCCAGCAGCCAAACACAGGGCCAAGAGACCCAGTACTTC.

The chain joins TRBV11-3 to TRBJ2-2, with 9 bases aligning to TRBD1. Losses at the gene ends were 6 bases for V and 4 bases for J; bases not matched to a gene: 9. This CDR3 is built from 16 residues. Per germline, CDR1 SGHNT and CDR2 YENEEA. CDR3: CASSSTGTGITGELFF. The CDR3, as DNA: TGTGCCAGCAGTTCAACCGGGACAGGGATCACCGGGGAGCTGTTTTTT.

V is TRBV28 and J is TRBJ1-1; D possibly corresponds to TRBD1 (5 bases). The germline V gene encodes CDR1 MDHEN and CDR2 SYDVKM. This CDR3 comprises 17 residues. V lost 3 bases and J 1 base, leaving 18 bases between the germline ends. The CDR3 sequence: CASSFGGSALENTEAFF. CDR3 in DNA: TGTGCCAGCAGTTTCGGGGGATCTGCCCTCGAGAACACTGAAGCTTTCTTT. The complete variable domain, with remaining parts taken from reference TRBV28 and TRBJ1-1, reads DVKVTQSSRYLVKRTGEKVFLECVQDMDHENMFWYRQDPGLGLRLIYFSYDVKMKEKGDIPEGYSVSREKKERFSLILESASTNQTSMYLCASSFGGSALENTEAFFGQGTRLTVV.

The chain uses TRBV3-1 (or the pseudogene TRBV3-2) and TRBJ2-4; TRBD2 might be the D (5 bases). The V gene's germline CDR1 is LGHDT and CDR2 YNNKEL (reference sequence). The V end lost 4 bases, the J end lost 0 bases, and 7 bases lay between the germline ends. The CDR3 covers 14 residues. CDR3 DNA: TGTGCCAGCAGCCGTGGACTAGCCAAAAACATTCAGTACTTC. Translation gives CASSRGLAKNIQYF.

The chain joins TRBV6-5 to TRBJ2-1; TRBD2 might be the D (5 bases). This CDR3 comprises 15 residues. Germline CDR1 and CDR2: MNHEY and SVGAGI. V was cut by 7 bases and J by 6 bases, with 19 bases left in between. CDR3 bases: TGTGCCAGCAACGAACATCATGGAGGAGGCAATGAGCAGTTCTTC. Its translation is CASNEHHGGGNEQFF.

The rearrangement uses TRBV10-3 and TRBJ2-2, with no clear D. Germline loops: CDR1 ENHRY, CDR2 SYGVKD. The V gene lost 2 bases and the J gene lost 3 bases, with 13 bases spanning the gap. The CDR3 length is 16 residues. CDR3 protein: CAISEIGQEDTGELFF. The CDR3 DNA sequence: TGTGCCATCAGTGAGATTGGTCAGGAAGACACCGGGGAGCTGTTTTTT.

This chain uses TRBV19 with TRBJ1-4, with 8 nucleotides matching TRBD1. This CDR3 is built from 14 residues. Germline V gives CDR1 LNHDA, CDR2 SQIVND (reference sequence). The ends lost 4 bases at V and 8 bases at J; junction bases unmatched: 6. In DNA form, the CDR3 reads TGTGCCAGTAGTAGCAGGGGGCGCGGCGAAAAACTGTTTTTT. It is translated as CASSSRGRGEKLFF.

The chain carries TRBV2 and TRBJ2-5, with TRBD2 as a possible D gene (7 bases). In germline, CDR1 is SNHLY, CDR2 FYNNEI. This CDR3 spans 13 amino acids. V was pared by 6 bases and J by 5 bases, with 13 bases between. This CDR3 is CASRTGGGETQYF. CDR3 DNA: TGTGCCAGCAGGACGGGGGGCGGTGAGACCCAGTACTTC.

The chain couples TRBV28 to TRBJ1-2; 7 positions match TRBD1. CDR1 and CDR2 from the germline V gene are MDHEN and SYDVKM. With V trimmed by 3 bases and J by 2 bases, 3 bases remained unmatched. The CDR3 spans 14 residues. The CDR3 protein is CASSFGGGNYGYTF. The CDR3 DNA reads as TGTGCCAGCAGTTTTGGAGGGGGCAACTATGGCTACACCTTC.